The present entry profiles one T cell receptor beta chain with its context. The antigen is unknown. This sample was included in a study of shared clonotypes between healthy human individuals. Findings and limits, study-wide: A small donor pool kept down the genetic and exposure-history diversity that was represented. All-four-donor shared clonotypes had higher generation probabilities than non-shared clonotypes did.

Every donor was a Caucasian adult from Nashville, Tennessee. The assay was carried out at the deep level. TCRdb keeps only in-frame clones here, not all; method: immunoSEQ multiplex PCR. The table lists approximately 2,300,000 clones, roughly 92% of them singletons. This CDR3 has 16 amino acids. CDR1 is SGHTA, CDR2 FQGNSA, per germline. The V segment lost 5 bases and the J segment 5 bases; nucleotides outside the gene matches: 10. The clonotype was recovered from a man aged 18 to 29 in good health. Some clones in this sample may be carry-over from other donors' samples. This chain links TRBV7-2 with TRBJ2-3, with 10 bases lining up with TRBD2. Specimen: naive CD4+ T cells from PBMCs. This sample's subset: CD45RA+ positively selected. For the CDR3, the DNA is TGTGCCAGCAGCGTCACCGGGACTAGCGTTGGAGATACGCAGTATTTT. Its translation: CASSVTGTSVGDTQYF.